This is a list of T cell receptor beta chains from one sample in a study of CD8 T cells in Susac syndrome. One entry per CDR3 protein, called by TCRdb with MiXCR from the immunoSEQ multiplex PCR reads. The table records about 140,000 distinct CDR3 sequences, about 94% of them present only once. The specimen sequenced was CD8+ T cells from PBMCs. These receptors all come from a human donor in good health. CDR3s include the opening cysteine and the closing phenylalanine or tryptophan. D genes are given only for firm matches. Clone size is shown for a subset of rows, as once, few, many or a class of expanded clone.

j_call v_call d_call clone_size cdr3_aa cdr3_nt
TRBJ1-1 TRBV30 NA NA CAWSVGRDTEAFF TGTGCCTGGAGCGTAGGGCGGGACACTGAAGCTTTCTTT
TRBJ1-1 TRBV29-1 NA NA CSVWKGANTEAFF TGCAGCGTTTGGAAAGGGGCGAACACTGAAGCTTTCTTT
TRBJ1-2 TRBV13 NA NA CASSSLGTADGGYTF TGTGCCAGCAGCTCCCTTGGGACGGCCGATGGGGGCTACACCTTC
TRBJ2-1 TRBV19 NA NA CASSWGSKNEQFF TGTGCCAGTAGTTGGGGGAGTAAGAATGAGCAGTTCTTC
TRBJ1-5 TRBV15 NA once CATSRGGVQESNQPQHF TGTGCCACCAGCAGGGGAGGGGTACAGGAATCCAATCAGCCCCAGCATTTT
TRBJ2-1 TRBV20-1 TRBD2 NA CSARDLPGLASLSEQFF TGCAGTGCTAGAGATCTTCCGGGACTAGCCTCGTTAAGTGAGCAGTTCTTC
TRBJ2-3 TRBV15 NA NA CATSRATGGEDTQYF TGTGCCACCAGCAGAGCCACCGGAGGTGAGGATACGCAGTATTTT
TRBJ2-7 TRBV11-2 NA NA CASSLTDVQYF TGTGCCAGCAGCTTGACAGATGTGCAGTACTTC
TRBJ2-1 TRBV19 TRBD1 NA CASSLSGGGYNEQFF TGTGCCAGTAGCCTCTCAGGGGGCGGCTACAATGAGCAGTTCTTC
TRBJ2-7 TRBV2 NA NA CASRPDPYEQYF TGTGCCAGCAGACCAGATCCCTACGAGCAGTACTTC
TRBJ2-7 TRBV12-3/TRBV12-4 NA NA CASSTVLARDLGEQYF TGTGCCAGCAGCACCGTTTTAGCTCGGGACCTAGGGGAGCAGTACTTC